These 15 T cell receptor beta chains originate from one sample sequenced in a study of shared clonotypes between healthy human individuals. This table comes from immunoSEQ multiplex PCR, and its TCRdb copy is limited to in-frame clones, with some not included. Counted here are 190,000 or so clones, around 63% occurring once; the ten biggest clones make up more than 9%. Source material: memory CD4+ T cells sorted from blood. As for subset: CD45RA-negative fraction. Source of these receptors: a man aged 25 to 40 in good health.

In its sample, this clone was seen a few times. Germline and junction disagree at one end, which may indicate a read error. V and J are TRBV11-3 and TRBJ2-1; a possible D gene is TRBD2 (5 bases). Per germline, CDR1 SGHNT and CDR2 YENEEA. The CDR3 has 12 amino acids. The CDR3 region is CASSLAAGPPLF. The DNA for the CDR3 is TGTGCCAGCAGCTTAGCGGCGGGCCCCCCCCTCTTC.

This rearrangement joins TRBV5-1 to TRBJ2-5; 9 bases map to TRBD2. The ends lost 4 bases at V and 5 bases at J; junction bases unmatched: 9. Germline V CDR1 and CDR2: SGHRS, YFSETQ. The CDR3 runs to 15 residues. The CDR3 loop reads CASSTLAGAGETQYF. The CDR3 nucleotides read TGCGCCAGCAGCACTTTAGCGGGAGCTGGGGAGACCCAGTACTTC.

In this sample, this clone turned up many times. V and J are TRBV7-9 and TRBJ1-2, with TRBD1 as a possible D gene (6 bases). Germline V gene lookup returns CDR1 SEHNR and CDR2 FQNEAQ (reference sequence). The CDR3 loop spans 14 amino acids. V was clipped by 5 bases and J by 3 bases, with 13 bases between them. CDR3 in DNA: TGTGCCAGCAGCCGGGGGCGCCTGGACTATGGCTACACCTTC. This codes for CASSRGRLDYGYTF.

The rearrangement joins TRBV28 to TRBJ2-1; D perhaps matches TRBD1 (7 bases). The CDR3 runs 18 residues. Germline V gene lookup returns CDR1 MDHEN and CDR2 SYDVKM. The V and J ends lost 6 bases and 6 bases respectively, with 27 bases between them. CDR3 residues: CASSPGRGRIKKGNEQFF. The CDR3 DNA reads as TGTGCCAGCAGCCCGGGCAGGGGGAGGATAAAAAAAGGCAATGAGCAGTTCTTC. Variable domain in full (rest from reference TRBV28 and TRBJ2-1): DVKVTQSSRYLVKRTGEKVFLECVQDMDHENMFWYRQDPGLGLRLIYFSYDVKMKEKGDIPEGYSVSREKKERFSLILESASTNQTSMYLCASSPGRGRIKKGNEQFFGPGTRLTVL.

The CDR3 sequence is CASSVIGETQYF. DNA for the CDR3: TGCGCCAGCAGTGTAATTGGGGAGACCCAGTACTTC. This chain connects TRBV4-1 to TRBJ2-5; no reliable D call. The germline V gene encodes CDR1 MGHRA and CDR2 YSYEKL. This CDR3 has 12 residues. Trimming took 6 bases from V and 5 from J, leaving 10 bases between them.

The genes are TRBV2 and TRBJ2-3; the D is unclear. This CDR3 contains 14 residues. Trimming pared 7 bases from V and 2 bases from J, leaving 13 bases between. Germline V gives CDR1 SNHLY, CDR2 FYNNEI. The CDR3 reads CASNSQLHTDTQYF. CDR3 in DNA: TGTGCCAGCAACAGTCAGCTACACACAGATACGCAGTATTTT.

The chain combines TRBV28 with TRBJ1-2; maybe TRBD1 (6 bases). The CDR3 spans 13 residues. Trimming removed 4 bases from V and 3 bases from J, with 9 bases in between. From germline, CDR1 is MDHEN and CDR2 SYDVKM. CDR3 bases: TGTGCCAGCAGTTACAGGGCTGACTATGGCTACACCTTC. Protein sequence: CASSYRADYGYTF.

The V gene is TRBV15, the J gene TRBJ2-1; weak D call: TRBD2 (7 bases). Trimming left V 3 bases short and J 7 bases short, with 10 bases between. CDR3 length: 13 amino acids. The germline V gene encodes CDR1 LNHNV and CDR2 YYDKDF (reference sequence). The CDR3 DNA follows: TGTGCCACCAGCAGGGGGGGGCTGAATGAGCAGTTCTTC. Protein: CATSRGGLNEQFF.

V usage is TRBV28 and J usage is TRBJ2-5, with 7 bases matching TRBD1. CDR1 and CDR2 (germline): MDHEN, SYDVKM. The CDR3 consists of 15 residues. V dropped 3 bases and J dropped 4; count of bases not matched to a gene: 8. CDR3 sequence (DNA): TGTGCCAGCAGTTTGGTTTTAGGGGGCAGAGAGACCCAGTACTTC. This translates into CASSLVLGGRETQYF.

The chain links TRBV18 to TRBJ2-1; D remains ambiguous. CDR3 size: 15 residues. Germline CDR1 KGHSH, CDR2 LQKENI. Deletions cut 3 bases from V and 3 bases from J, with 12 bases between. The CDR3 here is CASSPFGEVYNEQFF. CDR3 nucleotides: TGTGCCAGCTCACCGTTCGGTGAGGTCTACAATGAGCAGTTCTTC. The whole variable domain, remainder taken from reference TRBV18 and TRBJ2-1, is NAGVMQNPRHLVRRRGQEARLRCSPMKGHSHVYWYRQLPEEGLKFMVYLQKENIIDESGMPKERFSAEFPKEGPSILRIQQVVRGDSAAYFCASSPFGEVYNEQFFGPGTRLTVL.

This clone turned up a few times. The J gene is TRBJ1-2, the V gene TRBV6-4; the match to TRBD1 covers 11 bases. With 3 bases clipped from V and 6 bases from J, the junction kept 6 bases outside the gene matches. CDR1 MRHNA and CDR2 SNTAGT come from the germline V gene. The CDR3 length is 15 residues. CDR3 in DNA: TGTGCCAGCAGTGAGAGGACAGGGGGCGACCATGGCTACACCTTC. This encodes CASSERTGGDHGYTF.

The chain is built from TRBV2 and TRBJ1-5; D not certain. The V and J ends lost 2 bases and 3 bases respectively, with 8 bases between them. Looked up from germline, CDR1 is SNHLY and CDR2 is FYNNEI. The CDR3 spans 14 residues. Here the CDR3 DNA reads TGTGCCAGCAGTGAAACGCATCTCAATCAGCCCCAGCATTTT. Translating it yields CASSETHLNQPQHF.

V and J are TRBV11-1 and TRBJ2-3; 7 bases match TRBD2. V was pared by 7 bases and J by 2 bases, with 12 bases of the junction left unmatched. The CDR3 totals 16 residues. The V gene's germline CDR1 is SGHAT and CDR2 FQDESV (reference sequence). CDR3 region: CASTTVAGVFTDTQYF. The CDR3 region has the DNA TGTGCCAGCACAACGGTGGCGGGAGTATTCACAGATACGCAGTATTTT.

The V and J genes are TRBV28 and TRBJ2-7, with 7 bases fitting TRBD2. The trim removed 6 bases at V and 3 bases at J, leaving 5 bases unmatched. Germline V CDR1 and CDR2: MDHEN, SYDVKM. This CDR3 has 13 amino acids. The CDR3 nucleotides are TGTGCCAGCAGACTAGCGACGTACTACGAGCAGTACTTC. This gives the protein CASRLATYYEQYF.

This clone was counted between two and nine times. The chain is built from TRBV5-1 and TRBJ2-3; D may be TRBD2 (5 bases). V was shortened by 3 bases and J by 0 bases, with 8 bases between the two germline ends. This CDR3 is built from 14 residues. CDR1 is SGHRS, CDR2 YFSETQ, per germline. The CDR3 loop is CASSSVASTDTQYF. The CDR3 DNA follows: TGCGCCAGCAGCTCTGTAGCGAGCACAGATACGCAGTATTTT.